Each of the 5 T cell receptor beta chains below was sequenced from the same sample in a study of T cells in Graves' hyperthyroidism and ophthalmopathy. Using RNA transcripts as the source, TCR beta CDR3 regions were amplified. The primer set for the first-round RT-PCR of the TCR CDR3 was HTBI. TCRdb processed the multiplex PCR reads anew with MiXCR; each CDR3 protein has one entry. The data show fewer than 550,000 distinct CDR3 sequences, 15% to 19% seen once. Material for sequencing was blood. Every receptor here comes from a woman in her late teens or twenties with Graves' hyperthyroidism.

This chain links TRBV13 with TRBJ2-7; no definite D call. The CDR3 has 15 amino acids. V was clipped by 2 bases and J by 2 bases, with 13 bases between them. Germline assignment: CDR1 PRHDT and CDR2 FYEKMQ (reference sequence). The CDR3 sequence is CASSLTARRTYEQYF. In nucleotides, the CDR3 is TGTGCCAGCAGCTTAACCGCGAGGCGTACCTACGAGCAGTACTTC.

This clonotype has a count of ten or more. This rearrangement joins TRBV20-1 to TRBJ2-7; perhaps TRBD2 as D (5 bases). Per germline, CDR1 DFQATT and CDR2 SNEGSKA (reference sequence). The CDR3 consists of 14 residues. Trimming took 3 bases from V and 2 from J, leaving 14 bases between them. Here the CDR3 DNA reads TGCAGTGCTAGGGTAGACTACTCTACCTACGAGCAGTACTTC. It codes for CSARVDYSTYEQYF.

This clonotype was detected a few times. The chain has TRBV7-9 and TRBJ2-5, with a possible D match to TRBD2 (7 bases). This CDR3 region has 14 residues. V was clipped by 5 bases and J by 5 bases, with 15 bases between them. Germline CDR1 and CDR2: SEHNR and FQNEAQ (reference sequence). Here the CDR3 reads CASSPEAGAETQYF. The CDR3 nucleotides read TGTGCCAGCAGCCCAGAGGCGGGGGCGGAGACCCAGTACTTC.

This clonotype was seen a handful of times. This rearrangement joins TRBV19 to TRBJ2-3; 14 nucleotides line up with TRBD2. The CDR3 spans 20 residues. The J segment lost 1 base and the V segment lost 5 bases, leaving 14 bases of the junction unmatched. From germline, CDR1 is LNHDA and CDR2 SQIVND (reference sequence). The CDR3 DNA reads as TGTGCCAGTAGTCCGGGACTAGCGGGAGCCCCCACCAGGGGCACAGATACGCAGTATTTT. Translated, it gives CASSPGLAGAPTRGTDTQYF.

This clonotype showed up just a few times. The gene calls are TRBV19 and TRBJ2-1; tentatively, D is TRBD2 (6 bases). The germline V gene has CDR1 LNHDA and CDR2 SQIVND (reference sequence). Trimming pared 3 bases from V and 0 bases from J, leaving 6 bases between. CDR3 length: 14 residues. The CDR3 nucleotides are TGTGCCAGTAGTATGGGGGGCTCCTACAATGAGCAGTTCTTC. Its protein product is CASSMGGSYNEQFF.